The entry below describes one TCR beta chain. Antigen: not known. The sorted conventional CD4+ T cells were CD25-low and CD127-high, with genomic DNA sequenced. Method: immunoSEQ multiplex PCR; TCRdb's copy keeps in-frame clones and lacks some. The data show roughly 30,000 clones, around 96% seen once. The sample originates from a study of regulatory and conventional T cells in RAG deficiency. Study results and caveats: Omenn syndrome and CID/AS patients had about 110-fold fewer unique Treg TCR beta sequences, versus approximately 10-fold elsewhere.

The CDR3 extends over 13 amino acids. The V end lost 6 bases, the J end lost 4 bases, and 13 bases lay between the germline ends. In germline, CDR1 is LNHDA, CDR2 SQIVND (reference sequence). These data are also associated with another study on regulatory T cells. That work adds: Amplification used 52 TRBV primers and 13 TRBJ primers.

The sample consisted of CD25- CD4+ T cells sorted from blood. The J gene is TRBJ2-7, the V gene TRBV19; the D gene is possibly TRBD1 (5 bases). The origin of this receptor is a human donor in good health. Here the CDR3 reads CASRRPGNYEQYF. CDR3 DNA: TGTGCCAGTAGGCGACCAGGGAATTACGAGCAGTACTTC.